These 10 T cell receptor beta chains were all obtained from the same sample, sequenced in a study of T cell repertoires in cytomegalovirus infection. TCRdb re-called the reads through MiXCR, storing one row per CDR3 protein. The sample lists 680,000 or so distinct CDR3 sequences, about 33% seen once, with 15% to 20% in the top ten. These TCRs are of unknown antigen specificity. The sample in question was cultured PBMCs, obtained from culture after CMV antigen stimulation. The receptors come from a human donor in good health (CMV status not recorded). Some clones in this sample may be carry-over from other donors' samples.

The chain couples TRBV7-4 to TRBJ1-1, with D unclear. Between the trimmed V and J ends, which lost 1 base and 7 bases, there was a span of 7 bases. The CDR3 is 12 residues long. Per the germline V gene, CDR1 is SGHVT and CDR2 is SQSDAQ. CDR3 residues: CASSLDSREAFF. DNA for the CDR3: TGTGCCAGCAGCTTAGACAGCCGTGAAGCTTTCTTT.

The V and J genes are TRBV11-3 and TRBJ2-1, with TRBD2 matching over 10 bases. CDR3 length: 15 residues. Germline loops: CDR1 SGHNT, CDR2 YENEEA. V shed 4 bases and J 7 bases; nucleotides not matched to a gene: 7. The CDR3 DNA is TGTGCCAGCAGCTCAGCAGCGGGGGGGCCTAATGAGCAGTTCTTC. It codes for CASSSAAGGPNEQFF.

This clonotype was seen only once. The chain links TRBV24-1 to TRBJ2-3, with a possible D match to TRBD1 (5 bases). V was clipped by 3 bases and J by 6 bases, with 15 bases between them. CDR3 length equals 15 residues. Germline V gives CDR1 KGHDR, CDR2 SFDVKD. CDR3 in amino acids: CATSDPRAPGDTQYF. CDR3 DNA: TGTGCCACCAGTGATCCCCGGGCCCCAGGGGATACGCAGTATTTT.

This chain links TRBV4-1 with TRBJ1-1; 8 bases map to TRBD1. After removal of 3 bases from V and 1 base from J, the junction contained 7 bases not matched to a gene. This CDR3 spans 16 amino acids. Germline V lookup: CDR1 MGHRA, CDR2 YSYEKL. The DNA of the CDR3 is TGCGCCAGCAGCCAGCTACGGGGACAGGCGAACACTGAAGCTTTCTTT. It yields the protein CASSQLRGQANTEAFF.

Comment on this clonotype: The junction and the germline gene differ at one end; a read error may be behind it. The chain employs TRBV6-2 or TRBV6-3 and TRBJ2-1; TRBD2 agrees at 8 bases. Germline V lookup: CDR1 MNHEY, CDR2 SVGEGT. CDR3 length: 14 residues. CDR3 nucleotide sequence: TGTGCCGGCAGTTTCACCGCGGGGGGCAATGAGCAGTTCTTC. It codes for CAGSFTAGGNEQFF.

This clonotype was counted between two and nine times. The rearrangement uses TRBV7-2 and TRBJ1-5, with D perhaps matching TRBD1 (5 bases). There are 15 residues in the CDR3. V lost 3 bases to trimming and J lost 5 bases, with 14 bases between them. Germline values: CDR1 SGHTA, CDR2 FQGNSA. CDR3 residues: CASSLGDQRDQPQHF. The CDR3 bases are TGTGCCAGCAGCTTGGGGGATCAGAGAGATCAGCCCCAGCATTTT.

The gene calls are TRBV6-1 and TRBJ1-6; TRBD1 might be the D (6 bases). V was shortened by 7 bases and J by 6 bases, with 16 bases between the two germline ends. This CDR3 region has 15 residues. From germline, CDR1 is MNHNS and CDR2 SASEGT. CDR3 bases: TGTGCCAGCACCACCTCTGGGGGGCGTAATTCACCCCTCCACTTT. This translates into CASTTSGGRNSPLHF.

This clonotype has only a few counts. The genes are TRBV5-6 and TRBJ2-1, with TRBD2 as a possible D gene (5 bases). Trimming pared 1 base from V and 4 bases from J, leaving 15 bases between. CDR3 length: 16 amino acids. Germline V gene lookup returns CDR1 SGHDT and CDR2 YYEEEE. This chain's CDR3 is CASSLFGSEEYNEQFF. CDR3 bases: TGTGCCAGCAGCTTGTTCGGGTCGGAGGAGTACAATGAGCAGTTCTTC.

J is TRBJ1-1 and V is TRBV29-1; D may be TRBD1 (5 bases). V lost 5 bases, J lost 2 bases, and 21 bases lay in between. The CDR3 consists of 16 residues. The V gene's germline CDR1 is SQVTM and CDR2 ANQGSEA. CDR3 bases: TGCAGCGTTATGCCGGAGGAAGGGAGGGGAAACACTGAAGCTTTCTTT. It translates to CSVMPEEGRGNTEAFF.

The table lists this clonotype with a few counts. The chain recombines TRBV28 with TRBJ2-5, with D possibly matching TRBD1 (6 bases). Per germline, CDR1 MDHEN and CDR2 SYDVKM. The ends were cut back, 5 bases at V and 1 base at J, with 17 bases in the middle. There are 16 residues in the CDR3. For the CDR3, the DNA is TGTGCCAGCAGTCTCTATCTGGGACAAGCCCAAGAGACCCAGTACTTC. Residues: CASSLYLGQAQETQYF.